This passage covers 28 T cell receptor beta chains from one sample sequenced in a study of cytomegalovirus exposure and HLA in healthy donors. The PCR contained 60 Vbeta and 13 Jbeta primers. TCRdb's copy holds only in-frame clones and misses some; the assay was immunoSEQ multiplex PCR. The table lists about 150,000 clones, approximately 9% of them singletons. The sample was PBMCs. The receptors stem from a woman in her thirties or forties in good health and CMV-seropositive.

This chain uses TRBV5-5 with TRBJ1-1, with D unclear. V lost 4 bases to trimming and J lost 5 bases, with 9 bases between them. Germline V gives CDR1 SGHKS, CDR2 YYEKEE (reference sequence). This CDR3 region has 12 residues. The CDR3 spells CASSPQWTEAFF. The CDR3, as DNA: TGTGCCAGCAGCCCGCAGTGGACTGAAGCTTTCTTT.

The V and J genes are TRBV5-1 and TRBJ2-5; tentatively, D is TRBD2 (7 bases). Germline V lookup: CDR1 SGHRS, CDR2 YFSETQ. CDR3 length: 18 residues. The germline V and J ends were trimmed by 2 bases and 5 bases, with 25 bases remaining between them. The CDR3 nucleotides read TGCGCCAGCAGCTTTGTACGGGGGGCCCTTTTCTCCAAGGAGACCCAGTACTTC. Translating gives CASSFVRGALFSKETQYF.

The V and J genes are TRBV4-3 and TRBJ2-5; 9 positions agree with TRBD1. The V segment lost 1 base and the J segment 5 bases; nucleotides outside the gene matches: 5. Germline lookup yields CDR1 LGHNA and CDR2 YSLEER. The CDR3 has 15 residues. The CDR3 coding sequence is TGCGCCAGCAGCCAAGGATCAGGACAGGGGGAGACCCAGTACTTC. The encoded protein is CASSQGSGQGETQYF.

The sample holds a few counts of this clone. The J gene is TRBJ1-4, the V gene TRBV19; the match to TRBD1 covers 11 bases. V dropped 5 bases and J dropped 8; count of bases not matched to a gene: 4. CDR1 LNHDA and CDR2 SQIVND come from the germline V gene (reference sequence). The CDR3 is 14 residues long. CDR3 sequence: CASSLDRGLEKLFF. CDR3 DNA sequence: TGTGCCAGTAGTCTGGACAGGGGGCTAGAAAAACTGTTTTTT.

This clone was detected a few times. The chain uses TRBV29-1 and TRBJ2-5, with TRBD2 matching over 9 bases. Trimming at V came to 4 bases and at J to 3 bases, leaving 9 bases not matched to a gene. CDR1 is SQVTM and CDR2 is ANQGSEA in the germline V gene. CDR3 size: 15 residues. This chain's CDR3 is CSVGRARGGEETQYF. The CDR3 DNA reads as TGCAGCGTTGGACGGGCGCGGGGGGGTGAAGAGACCCAGTACTTC.

The rearrangement links TRBV9 to TRBJ2-2; 8 bases fit TRBD1. The J segment lost 4 bases and the V segment lost 0 bases, leaving 5 bases of the junction unmatched. The CDR3 sequence is 16 residues long. CDR1 and CDR2 (germline): SGDLS, YYNGEE. CDR3 in amino acids: CASSVAGQGLTGELFF. CDR3 nucleotides: TGTGCCAGCAGCGTAGCAGGACAGGGCCTCACCGGGGAGCTGTTTTTT.

As concerns this clone: This same CDR3 is encoded by further DNA sequences in the sample. The rearrangement joins TRBV19 to TRBJ2-6; D is possibly TRBD2 (6 bases). The CDR3 runs 15 residues. CDR1 is LNHDA, CDR2 SQIVND, per germline (reference sequence). Trimming took off 11 bases at V and 4 bases at J, with 18 bases between the two ends. The CDR3 DNA reads TGTGCCTCTGCCAGGGACTTCTCCGGGGCCAACGTCCTGACTTTC. Encoded protein: CASARDFSGANVLTF.

V is TRBV18 and J is TRBJ2-7, with TRBD1 matching 10 bases. V lost 6 bases to trimming and J lost 1 base; unmatched junction nucleotides: 6. CDR1 KGHSH and CDR2 LQKENI come from the germline V gene. This CDR3 region has 15 residues. This CDR3 reads CASSEGQGTSYEQYF. The DNA for the CDR3 is TGTGCCAGCTCGGAGGGACAGGGGACTTCCTACGAGCAGTACTTC.

CDR3 sequence reads: CASSLKNLGLQYF. CDR3 DNA sequence: TGTGCCAGCAGCTTGAAGAACCTTGGCCTTCAGTATTTT. The chain recombines TRBV5-6 with TRBJ2-3; D is unresolved. Between the trimmed V and J ends, which lost 1 base and 12 bases, there was a span of 15 bases. This CDR3 has 13 residues. The germline V gene has CDR1 SGHDT and CDR2 YYEEEE.

There are a few counts of this clone. The V gene is TRBV21-1, the J gene TRBJ1-2. TRBV21-1 is shown as a pseudogene. This CDR3 region has 19 residues. The CDR3 loop reads CASSKDPSPTPIYSRGYTF. The CDR3 nucleotides read TGTGCCAGCAGCAAAGATCCTTCGCCTACCCCAATCTATTCTCGTGGCTACACCTTC.

The chain uses TRBV7-2 and TRBJ1-5; TRBD1 agrees at 7 bases. The CDR3 sequence is 15 residues long. CDR1 SGHTA and CDR2 FQGNSA come from the germline V gene. The J segment lost 5 bases and the V segment lost 5 bases, leaving 9 bases of the junction unmatched. The CDR3 region has the DNA TGTGCCAGCAGCATTAGGACAGGCTGGGATCAGCCCCAGCATTTT. Its protein product is CASSIRTGWDQPQHF.

A few counts support this clone. The chain links TRBV5-1 to TRBJ2-2, with 9 nucleotides matching TRBD2. V was pared by 3 bases and J by 4 bases, with 10 bases of the junction left unmatched. The CDR3 extends over 17 amino acids. Germline lookup yields CDR1 SGHRS and CDR2 YFSETQ. CDR3 nucleotides: TGCGCCAGCAGCTCGCGACTAGCGGCCTCGGGCACCGGGGAGCTGTTTTTT. Translated: CASSSRLAASGTGELFF.

The chain uses TRBV10-3 and TRBJ2-5; the D gene is possibly TRBD1 (6 bases). CDR3 length: 14 amino acids. Per the germline V gene, CDR1 is ENHRY and CDR2 is SYGVKD. Trimming stripped 3 bases from V and 2 bases from J, with 10 bases between. The CDR3 DNA sequence: TGTGCCATCAGTGAACAGGGTCGACAAGAGACCCAGTACTTC. It is translated as CAISEQGRQETQYF.

There are a few counts of this clone. The V gene is TRBV6-1, the J gene TRBJ1-2; D unresolved. The length of the CDR3 is 12 residues. The V gene lost 2 bases and the J gene lost 6 bases, with 7 bases spanning the gap. Germline V CDR1 and CDR2: MNHNS, SASEGT. CDR3 coding DNA: TGTGCCAGCAGTGAACCCACAGATGGCTACACCTTC. It yields the protein CASSEPTDGYTF.

This sequence joins TRBV5-1 and TRBJ2-7, with 9 positions matching TRBD1. Per the germline V gene, CDR1 is SGHRS and CDR2 is YFSETQ. There are 17 residues in the CDR3. Losses at the gene ends were 0 bases for V and 2 bases for J; bases not matched to a gene: 9. The CDR3 loop is CASSLAGDRVGPYEQYF. The CDR3 nucleotides are TGCGCCAGCAGCTTGGCGGGGGACAGGGTTGGACCCTACGAGCAGTACTTC.

To note about this clone: The junction departs from germline at one end; a sequencing error may be responsible. The rearrangement links TRBV7-8 to TRBJ1-4, with D unresolved. Germline CDR1 and CDR2: SGHVS and FQNEAQ. The CDR3 runs 14 residues. The CDR3 here is CASSPTDYNERLFF. Written as DNA, the CDR3 is TGTGCCAGCAGCCCGACTGATTATAATGAAAGACTGTTTTTT.

This clone was counted only a few times. This sequence joins TRBV6-5 and TRBJ2-7; no definite D call. The CDR3 covers 10 residues. Trimming took 8 bases from V and 4 from J, leaving 6 bases between them. Germline values: CDR1 MNHEY, CDR2 SVGAGI. CDR3 protein: CASSLYEQYF. The CDR3 DNA reads TGTGCCAGCTCCCTTTACGAGCAGTACTTC.

This clone was counted only a few times. This chain uses TRBV27 with TRBJ1-4; perhaps TRBD1 as D (6 bases). Germline values: CDR1 MNHEY, CDR2 SMNVEV (reference sequence). V dropped 3 bases and J dropped 4 bases, with 15 bases sitting between them. The CDR3 spans 16 residues. CDR3 in amino acids: CASSFGRGQGNEKLFF. CDR3 sequence (DNA): TGTGCCAGCAGTTTTGGCAGGGGTCAGGGTAATGAAAAACTGTTTTTT.

This clone was counted between two and nine times. The chain is built from TRBV9 and TRBJ2-5; 8 bases are a match to TRBD1. This CDR3 is built from 15 residues. V dropped 4 bases and J dropped 2; count of bases not matched to a gene: 7. Germline-derived CDR1 and CDR2 are SGDLS and YYNGEE. Here the CDR3 DNA reads TGTGCCAGCAGCCCCGGGGACAGGTCTCAAGAGACCCAGTACTTC. It translates to CASSPGDRSQETQYF.

The rearrangement joins TRBV19 to TRBJ1-1; a possible D gene is TRBD1 (5 bases). Trimming left V 1 base short and J 10 bases short, with 7 bases between. The CDR3 runs to 11 residues. CDR1 is LNHDA and CDR2 is SQIVND in the germline V gene (reference sequence). The CDR3 coding sequence is TGTGCCAGTAGTATAGGGGGGGTAGCTTTCTTT. Its translation is CASSIGGVAFF. Using reference TRBV19 and TRBJ1-1 for the parts outside the CDR3, the full variable domain is DGGITQSPKYLFRKEGQNVTLSCEQNLNHDAMYWYRQDPGQGLRLIYYSQIVNDFQKGDIAEGYSVSREKKESFPLTVTSAQKNPTAFYLCASSIGGVAFFGQGTRLTVV.

In its sample, this clone was seen a few times. The chain combines TRBV27 with TRBJ2-2; D possibly corresponds to TRBD2 (5 bases). From germline, CDR1 is MNHEY and CDR2 SMNVEV (reference sequence). This CDR3 is built from 17 residues. Trimming left V 5 bases short and J 0 bases short, with 16 bases between. CDR3 amino acids: CASSLLNGVANTGELFF. The CDR3 region has the DNA TGTGCCAGCAGTCTACTTAACGGGGTCGCGAACACCGGGGAGCTGTTTTTT.

The chain joins TRBV14 to TRBJ2-5, with TRBD1 as a possible D gene (6 bases). Trimming removed 4 bases at V and 5 bases at J, with 17 bases between. CDR1 and CDR2 (germline): SGHDN, FVKESK. The CDR3 loop spans 15 amino acids. DNA for the CDR3: TGTGCCAGCAGCCCCAACAGGGTTCCCTGGGAGACCCAGTACTTC. Encoded protein: CASSPNRVPWETQYF. Complete variable domain (other parts from reference TRBV14 and TRBJ2-5): EAGVTQFPSHSVIEKGQTVTLRCDPISGHDNLYWYRRVMGKEIKFLLHFVKESKQDESGMPNNRFLAERTGGTYSTLKVQPAELEDSGVYFCASSPNRVPWETQYFGPGTRLLVL.

J is TRBJ2-3 and V is TRBV5-6; 8 nucleotides match TRBD1. After removal of 6 bases from V and 2 bases from J, the junction contained 8 bases not matched to a gene. The CDR3 runs to 15 residues. Germline V CDR1 and CDR2: SGHDT, YYEEEE. Here the CDR3 DNA reads TGTGCCAGCAACCCCGGGACAGGCTACACAGATACGCAGTATTTT. Translation gives CASNPGTGYTDTQYF.

The chain couples TRBV27 to TRBJ2-7, with 8 bases aligning to TRBD1. Per the germline V gene, CDR1 is MNHEY and CDR2 is SMNVEV (reference sequence). With V trimmed by 6 bases and J by 4 bases, 11 bases remained unmatched. The CDR3 covers 15 residues. In DNA, the CDR3 is TGTGCCAGCAGGACTTACGGACAGGGTTCGTACGAGCAGTACTTC. It yields the protein CASRTYGQGSYEQYF.

This clone was seen more than once but under ten times. CDR3 nucleotides: TGTGCCAGCAGCACAAAGGACTCAGGAGAGACCCAGTACTTC. It translates to CASSTKDSGETQYF. The genes are TRBV7-8 and TRBJ2-5; a possible D gene is TRBD2 (5 bases). Germline V gives CDR1 SGHVS, CDR2 FQNEAQ. This CDR3 has 14 residues. Trimming left V 5 bases short and J 4 bases short, with 14 bases between.

On this clone: A read error may account for a junction end that differs from germline. The chain employs TRBV2 and TRBJ1-5; D is undetermined. The CDR3 runs 13 residues. Germline loops: CDR1 SNHLY, CDR2 FYNNEI. The chain's CDR3 is CASSDGRREPQHF. In DNA, the CDR3 is TGTGCCAGCAGTGATGGACGCCGGGAGCCGCAGCATTTT.

This clone was picked up a small number of times. This chain joins TRBV18 and TRBJ1-1; 7 nucleotides line up with TRBD1. V dropped 3 bases and J dropped 8; count of bases not matched to a gene: 0. Germline assignment: CDR1 KGHSH and CDR2 LQKENI. This CDR3 is 11 amino acids long. The CDR3 protein is CASSPGQEAFF. The CDR3 region has the DNA TGTGCCAGCTCACCGGGACAGGAAGCTTTCTTT.

The J gene is TRBJ2-7, the V gene TRBV2; 8 bases align to TRBD1. Germline CDR1 is SNHLY and CDR2 is FYNNEI. This CDR3 has 15 residues. V trimming: 3 bases; J trimming: 4 bases; junction bases outside the gene matches: 8. The CDR3 nucleotides read TGTGCCAGCAGTGAGTATGGACAGGGTACGTACGAGCAGTACTTC. Encoded protein: CASSEYGQGTYEQYF.